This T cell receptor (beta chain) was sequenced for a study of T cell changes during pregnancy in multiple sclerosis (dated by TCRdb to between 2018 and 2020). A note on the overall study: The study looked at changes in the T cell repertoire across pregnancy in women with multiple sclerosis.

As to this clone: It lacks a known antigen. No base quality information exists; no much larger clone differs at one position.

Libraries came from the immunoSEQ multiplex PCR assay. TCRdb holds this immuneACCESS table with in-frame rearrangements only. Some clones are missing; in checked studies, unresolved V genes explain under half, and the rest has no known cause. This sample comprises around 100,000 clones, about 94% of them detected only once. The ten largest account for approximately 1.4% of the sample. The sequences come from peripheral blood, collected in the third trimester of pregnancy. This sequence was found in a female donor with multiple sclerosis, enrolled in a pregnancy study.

The CDR3 in this case is CASSPRGVIGPQHF. The bases are TGTGCCAGCAGTCCGCGGGGGGTTATTGGGCCCCAGCATTTT. The chain couples TRBV28 to TRBJ1-5; possibly the D gene is TRBD1, per 5 matching bases. Via the germline V gene, CDR1 is MDHEN and CDR2 SYDVKM. Trimming takes 5 bases from V and 9 bases from J, and the germline ends sit 17 bases apart. From the cysteine through the phenylalanine, the CDR3 covers 14 amino acids. The kept DNA is CDR3 alone, 42 bases in frame from the first base.